This note documents a single T cell receptor beta chain sequence. Its antigen specificity is not known. Base qualities are not provided; no much larger clone lies one nucleotide away. The library was generated by the immunoSEQ multiplex PCR assay. The table comes from immuneACCESS by way of TCRdb, which keeps in-frame sequences with V and J called. Part of the clones is missing from these tables; in studies checked, under half for an unresolved V gene and the rest for unknown reasons. This sample lists 720,000 or so clones; 80% to 90% were detected once. Clones ranked in the top ten supply roughly 0.01% of the sample. The germline V gene sets CDR1 to SGDLS and CDR2 to YYNGEE. The junction shows trimming of 3 bases on V and 4 bases on J, plus 16 bases between the germline ends. Measured from the cysteine to the phenylalanine, the CDR3 is 15 residues long. Solely the CDR3 DNA is kept, with 45 bases framed from the first base.

This specimen comes from a study of shared T cell receptors in the human thymus (dated by TCRdb to the early 2020s). Turning to the overall study: The study investigated the way shared, self-reactive T-cell receptor alpha chains are produced in the human thymus.

These sequences were also reported in another study, on human thymus T cells. The other study reports the following: In Finland, the donors were immunologically healthy infants who were having open corrective cardiac surgery for congenital heart defects. Thymus tissue was collected as surgical resects that were removed during corrective cardiac surgery. Biased V and J gene segment usage appeared to be present in both thymic and peripheral blood repertoires. The related research found that thymic TCR repertoires overlapped highly between unrelated individuals. The study used 7 or 8 infant thymus samples plus four related peripheral blood samples to characterize TCR alpha and beta repertoires. The infant donors were about 6 to 250 days old, and the cohort included six or seven males and a couple of females. After being mechanically released from the tissue, thymocytes were kept at -70 degrees C in pellets of roughly 9.5-32 million cells. A QIAsymphony instrument was used to extract genomic DNA from frozen cell pellets. TCRB and TCRAD loci were amplified from a standardized quantity of quality-controlled genomic DNA using the immunoSEQ multiplex PCR assay. The V(D)J region was spanned by amplicons of a length sufficient to cover the CDR3 and to identify V and J genes. Through the commercial immunoSEQ service, the amplicons were sequenced on an Illumina platform. Primer bias and sequencing errors were corrected as previously described, and TCRAD and TCRB definitions were based on the IMGT database. The repertoires were analysed using immunoSEQ Analyzer 3.0 and VDJTools for basic statistics, V/J segment usage, diversity estimates, rarefaction and pairwise overlap. Chao1, ChaoE, Efron-Thisted, Shannon and inverse Simpson indices were used to estimate diversity, which was also estimated on datasets down-sampled to the smallest sample. For repertoire overlap, CDR3 nucleotide sequence, V gene and J gene had to match strictly, and clustering was done by Jaccard-based multidimensional scaling. On average, thymus samples yielded around 850,000 unique TCRB clonotypes, whereas blood samples yielded some 80,000.

Rearrangement joined TRBV9 to TRBJ1-2; the D gene is possibly TRBD1, with 5 bases matching. The sequence was obtained from a girl under three years old with a congenital heart defect. Donor details come from another sample of the same person, matched by shared clones. Specimen: thymocytes. The CDR3 protein: CASSDDSKWSYGYTF. The DNA reads as follows: TGTGCCAGCAGCGACGACAGCAAATGGAGCTATGGCTACACCTTC.